Listed below are T cell receptor beta chains from one sample, sequenced in a study of sequential checkpoint blockade in melanoma. Profiling relied on immunoSEQ multiplex PCR, and the TCRdb table lists in-frame clones only, not all of them. Found here are about 12,000 clones, approximately 27% of them singletons; the top ten hold approximately 19%. Here the sequenced sample was tumor tissue (inferred from file names), taken from a patient given nivolumab and ipilimumab in sequence. These receptors were obtained from a human donor with melanoma. CDR3s include the opening cysteine and the closing phenylalanine or tryptophan.

TRBV9	TRBJ2-7	CASSVALSTYEQYF
TRBV11-3	TRBJ2-3	CASRDLAASTDTQYF
TRBV5-1	TRBJ2-5	CASSFSGGAVLETQYF
TRBV12-5	TRBJ2-3	CASGLSPFADTQYF
TRBV6-8	TRBJ1-5	CASSIGQGSPQYQPQHF
TRBV9	TRBJ2-5	CASSSSTSEYQETQYF
TRBV29-1	TRBJ2-6	CSVEVGGSGANVLTF
TRBV19	TRBJ2-1	CASTSWGGNRGEQFF
TRBV10-2	TRBJ1-6	CASSEGTGSYNSPLHF
TRBV6-8	TRBJ1-5	CASSPGQVSNQPQHF
TRBV6-8	TRBJ2-7	CASSYGAVYEQYF
TRBV29-1	TRBJ1-1	CSVTGTGAVLGVAFF
TRBV11-3	TRBJ1-5	CASSLSRGSGQPQHF
TRBV27	TRBJ2-7	CASSLWGGPYEQYF
TRBV5-1	TRBJ2-5	CASSVTGWEQETQYF
TRBV5-1	TRBJ1-6	CASTTDPRDNSPLHF
TRBV6-8	TRBJ2-7	CASNRGVYEQYF
TRBV28	TRBJ2-1	CASSGLAEYNEQFF
TRBV5-1	TRBJ1-4	CASTPGTGVEKLFF
TRBV11-3	TRBJ2-2	CASSLVAPTGELFF
TRBV28	TRBJ1-1	CASSFMVVGTEAFF
TRBV6-8	TRBJ1-2	CASSYRWASGPLLNGYTF
TRBV19	TRBJ1-2	CASSIWTGGLYGYTF
TRBV6-8	TRBJ1-3	CASTLTGSSGNTIYF
TRBV29-1	TRBJ2-7	CSAVGDNYEQYF
TRBV28	TRBJ1-2	CASRTQAGGNTF
TRBV19	TRBJ1-5	CASRPLDGNQPQHF
TRBV11-3	TRBJ1-6	CASSLGMSGGSPLHF
TRBV25-1	TRBJ2-7	CASGDREGGRIYEQYF
TRBV23-1	TRBJ1-2	CASRRGQGYGYTF
TRBV6-8	TRBJ1-1	CASSSPGGLNTEAFF
TRBV14	TRBJ1-4	CASSQKVVAGSEKLFF
TRBV6-8	TRBJ2-1	CASSYSTGGSYNEQFF
TRBV11-3	TRBJ2-5	CASSSDRGHETQYF
TRBV6-7	TRBJ1-2	CASSYPGQGINYGYTF
TRBV28	TRBJ1-4	CASSPWVSNEKLFF
TRBV10-2	TRBJ2-3	CASSEAGVTDTQYF
TRBV6-8	TRBJ2-3	CASRGIAGGRLTDTQYF